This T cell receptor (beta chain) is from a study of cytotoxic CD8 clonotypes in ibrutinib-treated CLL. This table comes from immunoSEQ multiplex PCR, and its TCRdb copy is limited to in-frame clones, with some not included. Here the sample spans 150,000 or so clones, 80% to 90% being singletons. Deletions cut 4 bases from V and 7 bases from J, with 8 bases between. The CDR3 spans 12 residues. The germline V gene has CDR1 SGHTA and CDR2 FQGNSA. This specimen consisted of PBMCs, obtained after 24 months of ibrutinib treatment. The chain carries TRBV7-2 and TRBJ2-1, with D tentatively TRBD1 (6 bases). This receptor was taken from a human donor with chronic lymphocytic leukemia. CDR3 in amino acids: CASSSQGNEQFF. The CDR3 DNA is TGTGCCAGCAGCTCACAGGGAAATGAGCAGTTCTTC.